These T cell receptor beta chains were read from a single sample in a study of neurological immune-mediated disorders. One entry per CDR3 protein results from TCRdb running MiXCR on the 5' RACE reads. The data hold approximately 45,000 distinct CDR3 sequences, with about 13% observed a single time. Input material: PBMCs. The source is a man aged 25 to 40 in good health. Both conserved end residues are part of each CDR3. The D gene is left open where the match is weak. Clone size is stated in some rows and not others, as once, few, many or a class when expanded.

j_call: TRBJ2-3
v_call: TRBV10-3
clone_size: many
d_call: TRBD2
cdr3_nt: TGTGCCATCAGTGAGTCGAATCTAGCGGGAGTGGGAGATACGCAGTATTTT
cdr3_aa: CAISESNLAGVGDTQYF

j_call: TRBJ1-5
v_call: TRBV29-1
clone_size: many
d_call: -
cdr3_nt: TGCAGCGTCGCAGATGGACTCCTTGGCAATCAGCCCCAGCATTTT
cdr3_aa: CSVADGLLGNQPQHF

j_call: TRBJ2-1
v_call: TRBV10-3
clone_size: many
d_call: -
cdr3_nt: TGTGCCATCAGTGAGTCAGGGGCCGCCCTGGTTGAGCAGTTCTTC
cdr3_aa: CAISESGAALVEQFF

j_call: TRBJ1-1
v_call: TRBV7-9
clone_size: many
d_call: -
cdr3_nt: TGTGCCAGCAGCTTATTGTCCGGAAGGGGGAACACTGAAGCTTTCTTT
cdr3_aa: CASSLLSGRGNTEAFF

j_call: TRBJ1-6
v_call: TRBV5-1
clone_size: -
d_call: -
cdr3_nt: TGCGCCAGCAGCCCGGAGGCGGTCTTCTATAATTCACCCCTCCACTTT
cdr3_aa: CASSPEAVFYNSPLHF

j_call: TRBJ1-1
v_call: TRBV5-1
clone_size: many
d_call: TRBD1
cdr3_nt: TGCGCCAGCAGCCCGGGGGACAGGACCCGGAACACTGAAGCTTTCTTT
cdr3_aa: CASSPGDRTRNTEAFF

j_call: TRBJ1-6
v_call: TRBV6-5
clone_size: many
d_call: -
cdr3_nt: TGTGCCAGCAGTTACCGGGAAGGGGGTTCACCCCTCCACTTT
cdr3_aa: CASSYREGGSPLHF

j_call: TRBJ2-4
v_call: TRBV10-3
clone_size: many
d_call: -
cdr3_nt: TGTGCCACTGGGGCGGAATTAAAAAACATTCAGTACTTC
cdr3_aa: CATGAELKNIQYF

j_call: TRBJ2-5
v_call: TRBV12-3/TRBV12-4
clone_size: -
d_call: TRBD1
cdr3_nt: TGTGCCAGCAGTCTACAGGGGGGCGAGACCCAGTACTTC
cdr3_aa: CASSLQGGETQYF

j_call: TRBJ2-2
v_call: TRBV15
clone_size: many
d_call: -
cdr3_nt: TGTGCCACCAGCCCTCCGGGACACAAAAACACCGGGGAGCTGTTTTTT
cdr3_aa: CATSPPGHKNTGELFF

j_call: TRBJ2-1
v_call: TRBV20-1
clone_size: many
d_call: -
cdr3_nt: TGCAGTGCTTTAGGACTCAGCGATGAGCAGTTCTTC
cdr3_aa: CSALGLSDEQFF

j_call: TRBJ2-5
v_call: TRBV9
clone_size: many
d_call: TRBD2
cdr3_nt: TGTGCCAGCAGTGGACTAGCGGGAGCCACAGGGATCCAGTACTTC
cdr3_aa: CASSGLAGATGIQYF

j_call: TRBJ2-1
v_call: TRBV5-1
clone_size: many
d_call: TRBD2
cdr3_nt: TGCGCCAGCAGCACAGGACTAGCGGTCACCTACAATGAGCAGTTCTTC
cdr3_aa: CASSTGLAVTYNEQFF

j_call: TRBJ2-3
v_call: TRBV9
clone_size: many
d_call: -
cdr3_nt: TGTGCCAGCAGCGTAATGGGCACAGATACGCAGTATTTT
cdr3_aa: CASSVMGTDTQYF

j_call: TRBJ2-7
v_call: TRBV5-1
clone_size: -
d_call: TRBD1
cdr3_nt: TGCGCCAGCAGCAAAACAGGGGACAGCTCCTACGAGCAGTACTTC
cdr3_aa: CASSKTGDSSYEQYF

j_call: TRBJ2-6
v_call: TRBV20-1
clone_size: few
d_call: TRBD2
cdr3_nt: TGCAGTGCTAGAGAAACGGGGGGATCTGGGGCCAACGTCCTGACTTTC
cdr3_aa: CSARETGGSGANVLTF

j_call: TRBJ2-2
v_call: TRBV5-1
clone_size: many
d_call: TRBD2
cdr3_nt: TGCGCCAGCAGCTTGGTTCTAGCGGGAGGGCGGCACTACACCGGGGAGCTGTTTTTT
cdr3_aa: CASSLVLAGGRHYTGELFF

j_call: TRBJ2-7
v_call: TRBV9
clone_size: many
d_call: TRBD1
cdr3_nt: TGTGCCAGCAGCGCCCGACAGGGGGCAAAGGAGCAGTACTTC
cdr3_aa: CASSARQGAKEQYF

j_call: TRBJ2-6
v_call: TRBV6-5
clone_size: few
d_call: TRBD1
cdr3_nt: TGTGCCAGCAGTCTGGGACAGGGTTACTCTGGGGCCAACGTCCTGACTTTC
cdr3_aa: CASSLGQGYSGANVLTF

j_call: TRBJ2-7
v_call: TRBV7-2
clone_size: many
d_call: TRBD2
cdr3_nt: TGTGCCAGCAGCTTAGCGGGAACTAGCGGGAGTCCCTACGAGCAGTACTTC
cdr3_aa: CASSLAGTSGSPYEQYF

j_call: TRBJ2-7
v_call: TRBV2
clone_size: many
d_call: -
cdr3_nt: TGTGCCAGCAGTGCCAAGGCTAGCGTGTCCTACGAGCAGTACTTC
cdr3_aa: CASSAKASVSYEQYF

j_call: TRBJ2-5
v_call: TRBV27
clone_size: many
d_call: TRBD2
cdr3_nt: TGTGCCAGCAGTCCCCTGAGCGGGAGACAGACCCAGTACTTC
cdr3_aa: CASSPLSGRQTQYF

j_call: TRBJ2-7
v_call: TRBV29-1
clone_size: -
d_call: -
cdr3_nt: TGCAGCGTTGCCGGGGGAGGGGGGTGTGCCTACGAGCAGTACTTC
cdr3_aa: CSVAGGGGCAYEQYF

j_call: TRBJ2-7
v_call: TRBV15
clone_size: many
d_call: -
cdr3_nt: TGTGCCACCAGCACAAACCGGGACGGAGGGAACGAGCAGTACTTC
cdr3_aa: CATSTNRDGGNEQYF

j_call: TRBJ1-3
v_call: TRBV5-1
clone_size: many
d_call: -
cdr3_nt: TGCGCCAGCAGCTTGGACGTTGACACCGGAAACACCATATATTTT
cdr3_aa: CASSLDVDTGNTIYF

j_call: TRBJ2-7
v_call: TRBV20-1
clone_size: many
d_call: -
cdr3_nt: TGCAGTGCTAGGGGTCACCCAGCGATTCCCTACGAGCAGTACTTC
cdr3_aa: CSARGHPAIPYEQYF

j_call: TRBJ2-7
v_call: TRBV6-5
clone_size: many
d_call: TRBD2
cdr3_nt: TGTGCCAGCGCTCGGTTAGCGGGAGGGCCCTACGAGCAGTACTTC
cdr3_aa: CASARLAGGPYEQYF

j_call: TRBJ1-2
v_call: TRBV30
clone_size: -
d_call: TRBD1
cdr3_nt: TGTGCCTGGAGACCCGGGACAGCGCGTGAGGCCACCTTC
cdr3_aa: CAWRPGTAREATF

j_call: TRBJ1-1
v_call: TRBV24-1
clone_size: many
d_call: -
cdr3_nt: TGTGCCACCAGTGATGCGGGGGGTGCGGACACTGAAGCTTTCTTT
cdr3_aa: CATSDAGGADTEAFF

j_call: TRBJ1-2
v_call: TRBV18
clone_size: -
d_call: TRBD1
cdr3_nt: TGTGCCAGCTCACCAACGGGACAGGGAGGAACTGGCTACACCTTC
cdr3_aa: CASSPTGQGGTGYTF

j_call: TRBJ2-3
v_call: TRBV20-1
clone_size: few
d_call: TRBD2
cdr3_nt: TGCAGTGCTAGAGCACCGGGACTAGCGGGAGGGCCGGCAGATACGCAGTATTTT
cdr3_aa: CSARAPGLAGGPADTQYF